The 18 T cell receptor beta chains below come from one sample, sequenced in a study of shared T cell receptors in the human thymus. The method was immunoSEQ multiplex PCR; TCRdb's version includes in-frame clones alone and lacks a portion of them. This sample yields roughly 710,000 clones, of which approximately 85% are seen a single time; approximately 0.01% belongs to the top ten. These data were also filed under a second study, of human thymus T cells.

The sample taken for sequencing was thymocytes. The receptor source for this set is a girl under two years old with a congenital heart defect.

This chain links TRBV25-1 with TRBJ1-1; the match to TRBD1 covers 8 bases. CDR3 length: 15 amino acids. The germline V gene encodes CDR1 MGHDK and CDR2 SYGVNS. Trimming cost V 3 bases and J 0 bases; bases outside gene matches: 3. The DNA for the CDR3 is TGTGCCAGCAGTGAGACCAGGGGGCTGAACACTGAAGCTTTCTTT. Its translation: CASSETRGLNTEAFF.

The J gene is TRBJ1-2, the V gene TRBV4-1; TRBD1 matches 7 bases. Germline lookup yields CDR1 MGHRA and CDR2 YSYEKL. The CDR3 is 15 amino acids. Trimming took 0 bases from V and 8 from J; bases not matched to a gene: 9. CDR3 sequence: CASSQDRTGREGYTF. The CDR3 region has the DNA TGCGCCAGCAGCCAAGATAGGACAGGTCGTGAAGGCTACACCTTC.

The chain links TRBV27 to TRBJ1-2, with 11 bases aligning to TRBD1. V shed 5 bases, J shed 8 bases, and the junction held 7 bases outside the gene matches. The germline CDR1 and CDR2 sequences are MNHEY and SMNVEV (reference sequence). CDR3 length: 14 amino acids. The chain's CDR3 is CASSPGQGAGGYTF. CDR3 nucleotides: TGTGCCAGCAGTCCCGGACAGGGGGCTGGAGGCTACACCTTC.

The CDR3 DNA sequence: TGTGCCAGCCTAGATATCGACCGGGACAGGCCGTACCAAGAGACCCAGTACTTC. Translation gives CASLDIDRDRPYQETQYF. The V gene is TRBV27, the J gene TRBJ2-5; 8 nucleotides match TRBD1. The germline V gene has CDR1 MNHEY and CDR2 SMNVEV (reference sequence). The CDR3 is 18 amino acids. The ends lost 8 bases at V and 0 bases at J; junction bases unmatched: 17.

The chain uses TRBV28 and TRBJ1-4; D remains ambiguous. V lost 3 bases and J lost 2, with 7 bases in between. Germline V lookup: CDR1 MDHEN, CDR2 SYDVKM. The CDR3 spans 14 residues. CDR3 residues: CASSFIGTNEKLFF. CDR3 bases: TGTGCCAGCAGTTTTATCGGGACTAATGAAAAACTGTTTTTT.

This rearrangement joins TRBV5-1 to TRBJ1-2, with TRBD1 matching over 9 bases. V lost 2 bases, J lost 6 bases, and 5 bases stayed unmatched. Germline V lookup: CDR1 SGHRS, CDR2 YFSETQ. This CDR3 spans 14 amino acids. This chain's CDR3 is CASSFWDREDGYTF. In DNA form, the CDR3 reads TGCGCCAGCAGCTTCTGGGACAGGGAGGATGGCTACACCTTC.

This clone has a single count. The rearrangement links TRBV7-9 to TRBJ2-3, with D possibly being TRBD2 (5 bases). The CDR3 has 14 residues. Germline V gene data show CDR1 as SEHNR and CDR2 as FQNEAQ (reference sequence). Trimming took 5 bases from V and 4 from J, leaving 13 bases between them. The CDR3 region has the DNA TGTGCCAGCAGCCCCACACTAGGTTCAGATACGCAGTATTTT. Residues: CASSPTLGSDTQYF.

CDR3: CASSTGTVLKNEQYF. For the CDR3, the DNA is TGTGCCAGCAGCACCGGGACAGTCCTAAAGAACGAGCAGTACTTC. The chain has TRBV2 and TRBJ2-7; 7 bases are shared with TRBD1. Germline loops: CDR1 SNHLY, CDR2 FYNNEI. This CDR3 has 15 residues. After removal of 6 bases from V and 5 bases from J, the junction contained 13 bases not matched to a gene. Based on the CDR3 plus reference TRBV2 and TRBJ2-7, the full variable domain is EPEVTQTPSHQVTQMGQEVILRCVPISNHLYFYWYRQILGQKVEFLVSFYNNEISEKSEIFDDQFSVERPDGSNFTLKIRSTKLEDSAMYFCASSTGTVLKNEQYFGPGTRLTVT.

The chain recombines TRBV4-3 with TRBJ1-5, with unresolved D. V was cut by 0 bases and J by 6 bases, with 15 bases left in between. The germline CDR1 and CDR2 sequences are LGHNA and YSLEER. The CDR3 sequence is 16 residues long. Here the CDR3 DNA reads TGCGCCAGCAGCCAAGATCTCGAGGGTCGGGGTCAGCCCCAGCATTTT. This gives the protein CASSQDLEGRGQPQHF.

The CDR3 bases are TGTGCCAGCAGTCGTACAGACCCGGGACAGACTAACTATGGCTACACCTTC. As protein: CASSRTDPGQTNYGYTF. This chain links TRBV2 with TRBJ1-2; TRBD1 matches 7 bases. Looked up from germline, CDR1 is SNHLY and CDR2 is FYNNEI. The CDR3 has 17 residues. The junction had 12 bases not matched to a gene; V was cut back by 5 bases and J by 0 bases. The complete variable domain, with remaining parts taken from reference TRBV2 and TRBJ1-2, reads EPEVTQTPSHQVTQMGQEVILRCVPISNHLYFYWYRQILGQKVEFLVSFYNNEISEKSEIFDDQFSVERPDGSNFTLKIRSTKLEDSAMYFCASSRTDPGQTNYGYTFGSGTRLTVV.

The chain recombines TRBV2 with TRBJ1-5, with 8 bases aligning to TRBD1. J was trimmed by 5 bases and V by 6 bases; bases with no gene match: 3. Germline V gene lookup returns CDR1 SNHLY and CDR2 FYNNEI. The CDR3 is 13 residues long. CDR3 nucleotide sequence: TGTGCCAGCAGGGGGACAGGAGATCAGCCCCAGCATTTT. Its protein is CASRGTGDQPQHF.

The chain combines TRBV7-9 with TRBJ1-3, with TRBD1 as a possible D gene (5 bases). V was clipped by 2 bases and J by 2 bases, with 13 bases between them. There are 16 residues in the CDR3. CDR1 and CDR2 from the germline V gene are SEHNR and FQNEAQ (reference sequence). CDR3 nucleotide sequence: TGTGCCAGCAGCTTATGGGGCCAAGTCGCTGGAAACACCATATATTTT. Translated: CASSLWGQVAGNTIYF.

This clone appeared once. The rearrangement joins TRBV9 to TRBJ1-1, with TRBD1 identical over 7 bases. The CDR3 contains 13 residues. Losses at the gene ends were 3 bases for V and 11 bases for J; bases not matched to a gene: 10. Germline CDR1 reads SGDLS; CDR2 reads YYNGEE. CDR3 loop: CASSATDRSGAFF. Written as DNA, the CDR3 is TGTGCCAGCAGCGCAACGGACAGGTCTGGGGCTTTCTTT.

The chain has TRBV7-2 and TRBJ2-3; 11 bases agree with TRBD2. The CDR3 spans 15 residues. Trimming removed 8 bases from V and 5 bases from J; junction bases left unmatched: 9. From germline, CDR1 is SGHTA and CDR2 FQGNSA. In DNA form, the CDR3 reads TGTGCCAGCGCCATAGCGGGGGGGCTTGGAGATACGCAGTATTTT. This codes for CASAIAGGLGDTQYF.

The chain recombines TRBV6-1 with TRBJ2-1, with 7 positions matching TRBD1. Trimming cost V 2 bases and J 5 bases; bases outside gene matches: 6. The CDR3 is made up of 15 amino acids. Germline V gene lookup returns CDR1 MNHNS and CDR2 SASEGT. The CDR3 nucleotides read TGTGCCAGCAGTGAACCCGGGACAGAACACAATGAGCAGTTCTTC. Translated: CASSEPGTEHNEQFF.

This clone was seen only a few times. V gene TRBV28 combines with J gene TRBJ2-1; the match to TRBD1 covers 11 bases. V shed 7 bases and J 3 bases; nucleotides not matched to a gene: 8. The CDR3 has 16 residues. CDR1 and CDR2 (germline): MDHEN, SYDVKM. CDR3 sequence reads: CASTLTGTGGYNEQFF. CDR3 bases: TGTGCCAGCACCCTGACCGGGACAGGGGGCTACAATGAGCAGTTCTTC.

V usage is TRBV7-9 and J usage is TRBJ1-1; 10 positions match TRBD1. Germline CDR1 and CDR2: SEHNR and FQNEAQ (reference sequence). The CDR3 totals 16 residues. The ends lost 5 bases at V and 0 bases at J; junction bases unmatched: 6. CDR3 sequence (DNA): TGTGCCAGCAGCCTAGGGACAGGGGTCCTGAACACTGAAGCTTTCTTT. Translation: CASSLGTGVLNTEAFF.

V usage is TRBV28 and J usage is TRBJ1-2, with 11 bases lining up with TRBD1. Germline assignment: CDR1 MDHEN and CDR2 SYDVKM. V trimming: 2 bases; J trimming: 8 bases; junction bases outside the gene matches: 7. This CDR3 has 15 residues. In DNA, the CDR3 is TGTGCCAGCAGTTTAGCCGGACAGGGGGCGTTGGGCTACACCTTC. This gives the protein CASSLAGQGALGYTF.